What follows describes a single T cell receptor beta chain. Time point denoted: baseline, week 1 (first vaccination visit). The sample's treatment: pre-vaccination baseline after standard-of-care therapy. Diagnosis in the donors showed new WHO grade 3 or 4 astrocytomas that were IDH1-mutant and ATRX-lost. Data came from immunoSEQ multiplex PCR; TCRdb stores just in-frame clones and leaves some out. The sample lists 80,000 to 100,000 clones; over 70% were seen once. The data originate from a study of a mutant IDH1 vaccine in newly diagnosed glioma. In the study overall: Treatment recipients were approximately 60% male and about 40% female, and their mean age was roughly 40 years.

The CDR3 has 15 residues. The V gene lost 2 bases and the J gene lost 5 bases, with 15 bases spanning the gap. CDR1 is MNHEY, CDR2 SMNVEV, per germline (reference sequence). The V gene is TRBV27, the J gene TRBJ1-2; D perhaps matches TRBD1 (5 bases). The input for sequencing was PBMCs, taken from a glioma patient treated with radiotherapy, temozolomide or both. This receptor was identified in a man aged 35-49 years with glioma. Some clones in this sample may be carry-over from other donors' samples. The CDR3 protein is CASSLNQGALYGYTF. The CDR3 DNA follows: TGTGCCAGCAGTTTAAATCAGGGTGCGCTATATGGCTACACCTTC.